A single sample gave rise to the 11 T cell receptor beta chains below, sequenced in a study of regulatory T cells in long-lasting Graves disease. Researchers made TCR beta libraries by using iRepertoire HTBI primers and running Arm-PCR on CDR3 regions. TCRdb reprocessed the multiplex PCR reads with MiXCR, giving one entry per CDR3 protein. This repertoire shows over 650,000 distinct CDR3 sequences, approximately 29% found once; its top ten account for 42%. This sample's time point: persistent/refractory GD, antithyroid drugs over 5 years with positive TRAb. The authors made the TCR library using RNA they extracted from PBMCs. Specimen: peripheral blood mononuclear cells (PBMCs), collected when the disease was refractory, from a patient treated with antithyroid drugs. The receptors shown here come from a female donor with Graves disease.

The chain combines TRBV20-1 with TRBJ1-1, with D perhaps TRBD1 (6 bases). The CDR3 contains 13 residues. V shed 0 bases and J shed 5 bases, with 10 bases lying between them. Germline lookup yields CDR1 DFQATT and CDR2 SNEGSKA (reference sequence). In nucleotides, the CDR3 is TGCAGTGCTAGAGATCACAGGGCAACTGAAGCTTTCTTT. It yields the protein CSARDHRATEAFF.

This clonotype was counted a few times. This rearrangement joins TRBV30 to TRBJ1-1, with D unclear. V lost 4 bases to trimming and J lost 1 base, with 16 bases between them. The CDR3 loop spans 15 amino acids. Germline CDR1 and CDR2: GTSNPN and SVGIG (reference sequence). The CDR3 DNA reads TGTGCCTGGAATGGTCCTGTTCAGTCGAACACTGAAGCTTTCTTT. Its protein is CAWNGPVQSNTEAFF. Together with reference TRBV30 and TRBJ1-1, the CDR3 gives the full variable domain: SQTIHQWPATLVQPVGSPLSLECTVEGTSNPNLYWYRQAAGRGLQLLFYSVGIGQISSEVPQNLSASRPQDRQFILSSKKLLLSDSGFYLCAWNGPVQSNTEAFFGQGTRLTVV.

V gene TRBV12-3 or TRBV12-4 combines with J gene TRBJ1-1; TRBD1 is a possible D gene (6 bases). Trimming took 7 bases from V and 4 from J, leaving 16 bases between them. This CDR3 comprises 14 residues. The CDR3 loop reads CASTLFGGGTEAFF. CDR3 bases: TGTGCCAGCACCCTTTTCGGAGGGGGCACTGAAGCTTTCTTT.

Comments on this clonotype: This clone may be a read error of a much larger clone one base away. The chain uses TRBV28 and TRBJ1-1; possibly TRBD1 for D (6 bases). The V gene lost 6 bases and the J gene lost 4 bases, with 18 bases spanning the gap. The CDR3 runs 15 residues. CDR1 is MDHEN, CDR2 SYDVKM, per germline. CDR3 protein: CASRPETGPSTEAFF. The CDR3, as DNA: TGTGCCAGCAGACCAGAAACAGGGCCGAGCACTGAAGCTTTCTTT. Using reference TRBV28 and TRBJ1-1 for the parts outside the CDR3, the full variable domain is DVKVTQSSRYLVKRTGEKVFLECVQDMDHENMFWYRQDPGLGLRLIYFSYDVKMKEKGDIPEGYSVSREKKERFSLILESASTNQTSMYLCASRPETGPSTEAFFGQGTRLTVV.

The rearrangement links TRBV11-2 to TRBJ2-7; TRBD1 agrees at 10 bases. V shed 3 bases, J shed 5 bases, and the junction held 4 bases outside the gene matches. This CDR3 is built from 14 residues. Germline CDR1 and CDR2: SGHAT and FQNNGV. The CDR3 spells CASSFGTGENEQYF. The CDR3 region has the DNA TGTGCCAGCAGCTTCGGGACAGGGGAGAACGAGCAGTACTTC.

The chain combines TRBV5-6 with TRBJ1-6; 7 nucleotides align to TRBD1. Losses at the gene ends were 0 bases for V and 6 bases for J; bases not matched to a gene: 3. The CDR3 consists of 15 residues. The germline V gene has CDR1 SGHDT and CDR2 YYEEEE. The CDR3 loop reads CASSLEGAGNSPLHF. The DNA of the CDR3 is TGTGCCAGCAGCTTGGAGGGGGCGGGTAATTCACCCCTCCACTTT.

The V call is TRBV19, the J call TRBJ1-6, with 8 bases identical to TRBD1. The CDR3 has 13 residues. Trimming at V came to 6 bases and at J to 9 bases, leaving 4 bases not matched to a gene. From germline, CDR1 is LNHDA and CDR2 SQIVND (reference sequence). CDR3 DNA: TGTGCCAGTAGCCAGGGGGCGAGTTCACCCCTCCACTTT. Translation gives CASSQGASSPLHF. The full variable domain, in which reference TRBV19 and TRBJ1-6 provide the parts outside the CDR3, is DGGITQSPKYLFRKEGQNVTLSCEQNLNHDAMYWYRQDPGQGLRLIYYSQIVNDFQKGDIAEGYSVSREKKESFPLTVTSAQKNPTAFYLCASSQGASSPLHFGNGTRLTVT.

In its sample, this clonotype was seen a few times. This rearrangement joins TRBV6-1 to TRBJ1-1, with D possibly being TRBD1 (6 bases). V was trimmed by 6 bases and J by 0 bases, leaving 11 bases between them. The CDR3 length is 14 residues. Germline CDR1 reads MNHNS; CDR2 reads SASEGT. The CDR3 protein is CASRSGQVNTEAFF. The CDR3 DNA follows: TGTGCCAGCAGATCGGGACAAGTGAACACTGAAGCTTTCTTT.

About this clonotype: A clone one base away is much larger, so this may be a read error. V and J are TRBV2 and TRBJ1-4, with TRBD1 as a possible D gene (5 bases). The CDR3 has 12 amino acids. Germline CDR1 SNHLY, CDR2 FYNNEI. The CDR3 coding sequence is TGTGCCAGCGGAGGGGCAGCGGAAAAACTGGTTTTT. Its translation: CASGGAAEKLVF.

Only a few counts were recorded for this clonotype. The chain uses TRBV15 and TRBJ1-1; no firm D call. Trimming took 5 bases from V and 7 from J, leaving 8 bases between them. In germline, CDR1 is LNHNV, CDR2 YYDKDF (reference sequence). The CDR3 contains 11 residues. The CDR3, as DNA: TGTGCCACCAGCCGGTGGGGTGAAGCTTTCTTT. Its protein product is CATSRWGEAFF.

This clonotype was seen at least ten times. This rearrangement joins TRBV6-1 to TRBJ2-7; 7 nucleotides line up with TRBD1. After removal of 2 bases from V and 3 bases from J, the junction contained 13 bases not matched to a gene. CDR3 size: 17 residues. Germline CDR1 and CDR2: MNHNS and SASEGT. This chain's CDR3 is CASSENTFGTVGYEQYF. CDR3 nucleotide sequence: TGTGCCAGCAGTGAAAATACGTTTGGGACAGTGGGCTACGAGCAGTACTTC.